These 19 T cell receptor beta chains share one sample of origin, sequenced in a study of spatial heterogeneity in lung cancer. Specified time point: sample taken at primary tumor resection. Findings and caveats of the study: The number of expanded tumor alpha and beta chains correlated with mutation number.

TCRdb re-analysed the 5' RACE reads in MiXCR, keeping a single row per CDR3 protein. The table lists some 10,000 distinct CDR3 sequences, just under 6.5% of them singletons. These TCRs' antigens remain unknown. This sample comprised lung tumor tissue, obtained at surgery. All receptors derive from a male donor with early-stage non-small cell lung cancer.

In this sample, this clonotype turned up many times. The J gene is TRBJ2-1, the V gene TRBV2, with 11 bases aligning to TRBD2. V was clipped by 6 bases and J by 2 bases; unmatched bases: 3. The CDR3 is 15 amino acids. The germline V gene has CDR1 SNHLY and CDR2 FYNNEI. The CDR3 sequence is CASRILAGAYNEQFF. In DNA form, the CDR3 reads TGTGCCAGCAGGATACTAGCGGGGGCCTACAATGAGCAGTTCTTC.

The chain employs TRBV6-5 and TRBJ1-1; 10 bases match TRBD1. Germline CDR1 is MNHEY and CDR2 is SVGAGI. CDR3 length equals 15 residues. The V segment lost 0 bases and the J segment 4 bases; nucleotides outside the gene matches: 2. CDR3 residues: CASSYSTGGRTEAFF. The CDR3 coding sequence is TGTGCCAGCAGTTACTCGACAGGGGGCCGCACTGAAGCTTTCTTT.

By sample fraction, this clonotype is medium-sized. The chain is built from TRBV28 and TRBJ2-5; D gene uncertain. The CDR3 consists of 14 residues. In germline, CDR1 is MDHEN, CDR2 SYDVKM. Deletions cut 5 bases from V and 1 base from J, with 11 bases between. The CDR3 nucleotides read TGTGCCAGCAGTGGAGACGAAAGCCAAGAGACCCAGTACTTC. Its protein product is CASSGDESQETQYF.

This clonotype is labeled as large (0.1 to 1%). The chain uses TRBV28 and TRBJ1-1; D unresolved. V shed 2 bases and J shed 0 bases, with 7 bases lying between them. Germline-derived CDR1 and CDR2 are MDHEN and SYDVKM. The CDR3 sequence is 14 residues long. The CDR3 DNA follows: TGTGCCAGCAGTTTAGGGTGGGTGAACACTGAAGCTTTCTTT. Its translation is CASSLGWVNTEAFF.

This clonotype appeared a few times. The chain recombines TRBV11-3 with TRBJ2-7, with unresolved D. Per the germline V gene, CDR1 is SGHNT and CDR2 is YENEEA. Trimming shortened V by 4 bases and J by 3 bases, and 4 bases separated the two germline ends. This CDR3 is built from 11 residues. The CDR3 nucleotides read TGTGCCAGCAGCTACAACTACGAGCAGTACTTC. Residues: CASSYNYEQYF.

This clonotype occurred many times. The chain combines TRBV18 with TRBJ2-5; 8 bases map to TRBD1. Unmatched junction bases numbered 8, after V lost 3 bases and J lost 5 bases. This CDR3 is 15 amino acids long. Germline V lookup: CDR1 KGHSH, CDR2 LQKENI. CDR3 loop: CASSPRTGLMETQYF. The CDR3 nucleotides read TGTGCCAGCTCACCTCGGACAGGGCTTATGGAGACCCAGTACTTC.

This clonotype was recorded at least ten times. V is TRBV12-3 or TRBV12-4 and J is TRBJ2-7, with 9 bases that match TRBD1. This CDR3 spans 14 amino acids. The J segment lost 3 bases and the V segment lost 5 bases, leaving 5 bases of the junction unmatched. In DNA, the CDR3 is TGTGCCAGCAGTACGACAGGGGGTGGCTACGAGCAGTACTTC. This translates into CASSTTGGGYEQYF.

The chain has TRBV30 and TRBJ2-4, with TRBD1 identical over 7 bases. The junction had 2 bases not matched to a gene; V was cut back by 6 bases and J by 0 bases. There are 13 residues in the CDR3. Germline lookup yields CDR1 GTSNPN and CDR2 SVGIG (reference sequence). The CDR3 DNA reads TGTGCCTGCACAGGGGAAGCCAAAAACATTCAGTACTTC. Its protein product is CACTGEAKNIQYF.

This clonotype occurred many times. The chain has TRBV2 and TRBJ1-5; D call uncertain. Germline loops: CDR1 SNHLY, CDR2 FYNNEI. Trimming took off 7 bases at V and 2 bases at J, with 9 bases between the two ends. The CDR3 has 13 residues. In nucleotides, the CDR3 is TGTGCCAGCACCTGGCAGGGCAATCAGCCCCAGCATTTT. Protein sequence: CASTWQGNQPQHF.

This chain joins TRBV7-3 and TRBJ2-2; D not resolved. The germline CDR1 and CDR2 sequences are SGHTA and FQGTGA. The V gene lost 2 bases and the J gene lost 6 bases, with 7 bases spanning the gap. The CDR3 extends over 13 amino acids. DNA of the CDR3: TGTGCCAGCAGCTTATTGGAAGCCGGGGAGCTGTTTTTT. This sequence encodes CASSLLEAGELFF.

In its sample, this clonotype was seen many times. V and J are TRBV28 and TRBJ2-4, with 7 nucleotides matching TRBD2. Germline V gives CDR1 MDHEN, CDR2 SYDVKM. V lost 4 bases and J lost 7; bases outside the gene matches: 4. The CDR3 has 13 amino acids. The CDR3 reads CASSSGGRNIQYF. CDR3 bases: TGTGCCAGCAGTTCGGGGGGACGGAACATTCAGTACTTC.

The chain is built from TRBV6-5 and TRBJ2-5; 11 nucleotides line up with TRBD2. The CDR3 has 18 amino acids. Germline CDR1 is MNHEY and CDR2 is SVGAGI. V lost 2 bases and J lost 4; bases outside the gene matches: 12. The CDR3 here is CASSYSLLSGGAGETQYF. CDR3 bases: TGTGCCAGCAGTTACAGCCTCCTTAGCGGGGGGGCCGGAGAGACCCAGTACTTC.

Within the sample, this clonotype is medium-sized. The chain has TRBV19 and TRBJ2-2, with TRBD1 identical over 7 bases. CDR3 size: 14 residues. CDR1 LNHDA and CDR2 SQIVND come from the germline V gene (reference sequence). The ends lost 4 bases at V and 6 bases at J; junction bases unmatched: 5. The CDR3 sequence is CASSTPTGAGELFF. The CDR3 DNA follows: TGTGCCAGTAGTACCCCTACAGGGGCCGGGGAGCTGTTTTTT.

The sample holds many counts of this clonotype. V and J are TRBV29-1 and TRBJ1-2; D remains unclear. V lost 5 bases and J lost 3, with 7 bases in between. CDR3 length: 11 residues. Germline CDR1 and CDR2: SQVTM and ANQGSEA. The DNA of the CDR3 is TGCAGCGTTCGGGTTTACTATGGCTACACCTTC. It encodes CSVRVYYGYTF.

This clonotype has a count of ten or more. This chain joins TRBV28 and TRBJ2-7; tentative D call: TRBD2 (6 bases). CDR3 size: 14 residues. Germline V gene lookup returns CDR1 MDHEN and CDR2 SYDVKM. V lost 1 base, J lost 2 bases, and 9 bases lay in between. Here the CDR3 DNA reads TGTGCCAGCAGTTTATTTGGGGGGACCTACGAGCAGTACTTC. It is translated as CASSLFGGTYEQYF.

As for this clonotype: A much larger clone is a single base away; this may be a read error. This chain uses TRBV20-1 with TRBJ1-1; 9 nucleotides align to TRBD1. The V gene's germline CDR1 is DFQATT and CDR2 SNEGSKA (reference sequence). This CDR3 is built from 14 residues. CDR3 nucleotides: TGCAATGCTAGACAGGGGGGCATGAACACTGAAGCTTTCTTT. Translated, it gives CNARQGGMNTEAFF.

This clonotype was observed at least ten times. The chain couples TRBV7-2 to TRBJ2-5, with D maybe TRBD1 (5 bases). Deletions cut 1 base from V and 6 bases from J, with 12 bases between. There are 14 residues in the CDR3. CDR1 SGHTA and CDR2 FQGNSA come from the germline V gene. CDR3 nucleotides: TGTGCCAGCAGCTTAGAGATACTGGGGCAGACCCAGTACTTC. It yields the protein CASSLEILGQTQYF.

Many counts were recorded for this clonotype. V and J are TRBV29-1 and TRBJ1-1; perhaps TRBD1 as D (6 bases). Germline V gene data show CDR1 as SQVTM and CDR2 as ANQGSEA. The V gene lost 8 bases and the J gene lost 7 bases, with 23 bases spanning the gap. There are 14 residues in the CDR3. Here the CDR3 reads CSTRGGWTGGEAFF. The CDR3 coding sequence is TGCAGCACCCGAGGGGGTTGGACCGGGGGTGAAGCTTTCTTT.

This chain joins TRBV5-6 and TRBJ2-7, with a weak D call TRBD1 (6 bases). This CDR3 comprises 14 residues. Germline V gene data show CDR1 as SGHDT and CDR2 as YYEEEE. V lost 0 bases and J 6 bases, leaving 13 bases between the germline ends. DNA of the CDR3: TGTGCCAGCAGCTTGGGGACAGCCAGGGGCGAGCAGTACTTC. Its protein is CASSLGTARGEQYF.